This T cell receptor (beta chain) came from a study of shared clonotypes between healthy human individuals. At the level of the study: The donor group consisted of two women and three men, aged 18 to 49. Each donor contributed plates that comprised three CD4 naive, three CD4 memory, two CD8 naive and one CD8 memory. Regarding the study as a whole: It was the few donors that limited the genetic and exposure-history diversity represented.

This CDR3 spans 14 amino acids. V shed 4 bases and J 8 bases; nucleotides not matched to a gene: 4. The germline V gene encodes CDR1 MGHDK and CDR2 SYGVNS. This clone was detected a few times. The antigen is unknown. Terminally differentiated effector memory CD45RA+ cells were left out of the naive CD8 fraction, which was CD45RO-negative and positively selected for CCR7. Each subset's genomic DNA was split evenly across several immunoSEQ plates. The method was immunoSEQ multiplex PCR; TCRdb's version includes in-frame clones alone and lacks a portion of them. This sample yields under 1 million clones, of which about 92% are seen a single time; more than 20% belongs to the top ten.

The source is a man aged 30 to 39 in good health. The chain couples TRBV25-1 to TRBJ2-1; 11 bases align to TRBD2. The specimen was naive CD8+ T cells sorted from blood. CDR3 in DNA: TGTGCCAGCAGTGCAACTAGCGGGAGCCATGAGCAGTTCTTC. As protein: CASSATSGSHEQFF.